Sequencing of this TCR beta chain was carried out in a study of blood T cell repertoires in COVID-19. Authors' analysis steps: Scientists estimated how many nucleated cells there were by amplifying reference gene primers. The assay was immunoSEQ multiplex PCR, and TCRdb's table has in-frame clones only and misses some. V and J calls plus clone size are reproduced from that table; the DNA served to infer D and trimming. The sample has some 180,000 clones, 60% to 80% seen once. Participants were aged 18 to 89 years from around 26 US areas. Input material: PBMCs or T cells enriched from blood (not recorded which). The clonotype was recovered from a man between 60 and 75 years old who had been exposed to COVID-19.

The CDR3 nucleotides read TGTGCCAGCAGCTTAGAAGCGGTGGAAGGCTACACCTTC. The encoded protein is CASSLEAVEGYTF. The chain uses TRBV7-9 and TRBJ1-2; the D is unclear. The CDR3 has 13 residues. Germline V lookup: CDR1 SEHNR, CDR2 FQNEAQ (reference sequence). With 1 base removed from V and 8 bases from J, the gap between germline ends came to 11 bases.